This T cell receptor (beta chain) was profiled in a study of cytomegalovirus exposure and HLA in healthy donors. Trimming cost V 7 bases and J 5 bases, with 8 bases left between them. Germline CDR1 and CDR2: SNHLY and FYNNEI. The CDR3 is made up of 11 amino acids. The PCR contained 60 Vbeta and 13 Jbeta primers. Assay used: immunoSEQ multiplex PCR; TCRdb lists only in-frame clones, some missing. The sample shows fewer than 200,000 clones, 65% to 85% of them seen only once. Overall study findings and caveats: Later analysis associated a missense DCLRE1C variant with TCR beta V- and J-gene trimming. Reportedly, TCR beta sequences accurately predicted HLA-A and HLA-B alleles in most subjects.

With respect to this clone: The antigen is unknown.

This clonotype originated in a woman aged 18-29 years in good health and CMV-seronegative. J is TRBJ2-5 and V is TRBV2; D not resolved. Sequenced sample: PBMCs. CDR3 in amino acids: CASKPMETQYF. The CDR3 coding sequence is TGTGCCAGCAAGCCTATGGAGACCCAGTACTTC.